This T cell receptor (beta chain) was sequenced during a study of blood T cells in healthy people across ages. This clonotype was counted between two and nine times. Antigen specificity is unknown. Study results and limitations: Both naive CD4+ cell counts and diversity were greater in long-lived donors than in aged donors.

Trimming took off 1 base at V and 7 bases at J, with 8 bases between the two ends. Germline lookup yields CDR1 LGHDT and CDR2 YNNKEL (reference sequence). This CDR3 has 13 residues. The second PCR ran about 6 to 12 cycles with a sample-barcoded 5' primer and J-beta primers. TCRdb redid the calling of the 5' RACE reads with MiXCR, one entry per CDR3 protein. In the table there are under 2 million distinct CDR3 sequences, about 31% of which are singletons. V and J are TRBV3-1 and TRBJ1-5; D call uncertain. The TCR was taken from a woman aged 30 to 39 in good health. Sequencing was carried out using blood. CDR3 sequence: CASSQANMQPQHF. Here the CDR3 DNA reads TGTGCCAGCAGCCAAGCGAATATGCAGCCCCAGCATTTT.